This passage covers 24 T cell receptor beta chains from one sample sequenced in a study of blood T cells in healthy people across ages. PCR was performed a second time for roughly 6 to 12 cycles using a sample-barcoded 5' primer and a J-beta primer mix. TCRdb passed the 5' RACE reads through MiXCR, listing each CDR3 protein once. The profile covers 1,300,000 or so distinct CDR3 sequences, with approximately 59% appearing a single time and over 5.5% taken by the ten largest. The sample taken for sequencing was blood. These receptors all stem from a man aged 18 to 35 in good health.

The chain carries TRBV20-1 and TRBJ2-7; TRBD1 is a possible D gene (6 bases). Deletions cut 2 bases from V and 5 bases from J, with 10 bases between. Germline lookup yields CDR1 DFQATT and CDR2 SNEGSKA (reference sequence). The CDR3 consists of 12 residues. CDR3 protein: CSARPQGHEQYF. CDR3 DNA sequence: TGCAGTGCTAGACCACAGGGCCACGAGCAGTACTTC.

This clonotype was counted between two and nine times. The V gene is TRBV5-1, the J gene TRBJ1-2; D possibly corresponds to TRBD1 (5 bases). The CDR3 contains 15 residues. Germline CDR1 is SGHRS and CDR2 is YFSETQ. Trimming took off 7 bases at V and 4 bases at J, with 20 bases between the two ends. The CDR3 coding sequence is TGCGCCAGCGCCCCGGACACCACAACCACCTATGGCTACACCTTC. Protein: CASAPDTTTTYGYTF.

This sequence joins TRBV6-5 and TRBJ1-5; D is uncertain. Trimming took 2 bases from V and 0 from J, leaving 5 bases between them. The germline gives CDR1 MNHEY, CDR2 SVGAGI. The CDR3 is 14 residues long. The CDR3 spells CASSYRGSNQPQHF. DNA for the CDR3: TGTGCCAGCAGTTACCGGGGTAGCAATCAGCCCCAGCATTTT.

For the CDR3, the DNA is TGTGCCAGCAGTTATTACAGGGAGGACGAGCAGTACTTC. Translating gives CASSYYREDEQYF. The J gene is TRBJ2-5, the V gene TRBV6-6; D tentatively reads TRBD1 or TRBD2 (6 bases each). Matching the DNA end better, TRBJ2-7 makes the J call doubtful. Per germline, CDR1 MNHNY and CDR2 SVGAGI (reference sequence). The CDR3 has 13 amino acids.

The rearrangement links TRBV6-2 or TRBV6-3 to TRBJ2-5; either TRBD1 or TRBD2 may supply D (6 bases each). Germline CDR1 reads MNHEY; CDR2 reads SVGEGT. The V and J ends lost 8 bases and 11 bases respectively, with 27 bases between them. The CDR3 runs 15 residues. The CDR3 DNA follows: TGTGCCAGCGGAAGGGGGGCTAGGTCCTACAATGAGCAGTACTTC. Amino acid sequence: CASGRGARSYNEQYF.

This clonotype showed up just once. J is TRBJ2-5 and V is TRBV29-1; D gene uncertain. The CDR3 length is 13 residues. Trimming stripped 8 bases from V and 5 bases from J, with 18 bases between. Looked up from germline, CDR1 is SQVTM and CDR2 is ANQGSEA. CDR3 sequence (DNA): TGCAGCCTACAAACGCCATTGGGGGAGACCCAGTACTTC. The encoded protein is CSLQTPLGETQYF.

The chain links TRBV29-1 to TRBJ2-7; D might be TRBD1 (5 bases). The CDR3 has 14 residues. Germline V CDR1 and CDR2: SQVTM, ANQGSEA. V was trimmed by 4 bases and J by 0 bases, leaving 13 bases between them. CDR3 region: CSVGQLLSSYEQYF. The CDR3, as DNA: TGCAGCGTTGGACAGCTACTAAGCTCCTACGAGCAGTACTTC.

Only a few counts were recorded for this clonotype. The chain couples TRBV3-1 to TRBJ2-5; weak D call: TRBD2 (6 bases). The CDR3 runs 13 residues. CDR1 and CDR2 from the germline V gene are LGHDT and YNNKEL (reference sequence). V lost 7 bases and J lost 5, with 14 bases in between. The CDR3: CASKTAGTETQYF. In nucleotides, the CDR3 is TGTGCCAGCAAAACGGCGGGAACCGAGACCCAGTACTTC.

This clonotype occurred once. A junction boundary mismatches the germline segment, possibly from a read error. CDR3 sequence reads: CVSSPILAAADTQYF. In DNA, the CDR3 is TGTGTCAGCTCACCCATACTAGCGGCGGCAGATACGCAGTATTTT. The chain is built from TRBV18 and TRBJ2-3; 8 bases align to TRBD2. Germline lookup yields CDR1 KGHSH and CDR2 LQKENI. CDR3 size: 15 residues.

This clonotype has more than one count but fewer than ten. The CDR3 DNA reads as TGTGCCAGCAGCACACGGACAGGGTTCGAGACCCAGTACTTC. Translation gives CASSTRTGFETQYF. The chain employs TRBV9 and TRBJ2-5; 8 nucleotides line up with TRBD1. The germline V gene has CDR1 SGDLS and CDR2 YYNGEE. The CDR3 has 14 residues. The ends lost 4 bases at V and 5 bases at J; junction bases unmatched: 7.

The rearrangement uses TRBV29-1 and TRBJ2-1; 11 nucleotides match TRBD2. The trim removed 7 bases at V and 15 bases at J, leaving 11 bases unmatched. The germline CDR1 and CDR2 sequences are SQVTM and ANQGSEA. The CDR3 totals 12 residues. The CDR3 region is CSALTSGVERFF. In DNA form, the CDR3 reads TGCAGCGCTCTGACTAGCGGGGTTGAGAGGTTCTTC.

CDR3 nucleotide sequence: TGTGCCAGCAGCTTAGTGGTGGAGAACACTGAAGCTTTCTTT. As protein: CASSLVVENTEAFF. The genes are TRBV7-2 and TRBJ1-1; D is unclear. The CDR3 runs 14 residues. CDR1 is SGHTA, CDR2 FQGNSA, per germline. Trimming shortened V by 1 base and J by 1 base, and 7 bases separated the two germline ends.

V gene TRBV6-2 or TRBV6-3 combines with J gene TRBJ2-1; D not certain. The CDR3 runs to 11 residues. Germline V lookup: CDR1 MNHEY, CDR2 SVGEGT. V lost 5 bases and J 10 bases, leaving 9 bases between the germline ends. This CDR3 reads CASSGSREQFF. CDR3 DNA sequence: TGTGCCAGCAGTGGATCGCGCGAGCAGTTCTTC.

The genes are TRBV3-1 and TRBJ2-3, with D perhaps matching TRBD2 (6 bases). From germline, CDR1 is LGHDT and CDR2 YNNKEL (reference sequence). The CDR3 has 16 amino acids. Trimming cost V 0 bases and J 5 bases, with 15 bases left between them. The CDR3 nucleotides are TGTGCCAGCAGCCAAGAGGTAGCGGTCGGGGGAGATACGCAGTATTTT. Protein sequence: CASSQEVAVGGDTQYF.

This chain connects TRBV9 to TRBJ2-1, with D perhaps TRBD1 (7 bases). The CDR3 totals 18 residues. Germline loops: CDR1 SGDLS, CDR2 YYNGEE. V was clipped by 0 bases and J by 0 bases, with 16 bases between them. CDR3 nucleotides: TGTGCCAGCAGCGTAGGACAGGGAGGCAACATCTCCTACAATGAGCAGTTCTTC. Its protein is CASSVGQGGNISYNEQFF.

The V and J genes are TRBV20-1 and TRBJ1-4; D may be TRBD1 (6 bases). Trimming removed 2 bases from V and 3 bases from J, with 10 bases in between. Germline-derived CDR1 and CDR2 are DFQATT and SNEGSKA (reference sequence). The CDR3 covers 14 residues. The CDR3 nucleotides are TGCAGTGCTAGAACAGGGTCGGCTAATGAAAAACTGTTTTTT. Translating it yields CSARTGSANEKLFF.

This clonotype has just a few counts. The chain carries TRBV15 and TRBJ2-1, with TRBD1 as a possible D gene (6 bases). This CDR3 comprises 14 residues. Trimming shortened V by 0 bases and J by 4 bases, and 7 bases separated the two germline ends. Per the germline V gene, CDR1 is LNHNV and CDR2 is YYDKDF (reference sequence). In DNA, the CDR3 is TGTGCCACCAGCAGAGATCAGGGGTACAATGAGCAGTTCTTC. Translating it yields CATSRDQGYNEQFF.

The chain has TRBV7-9 and TRBJ1-5; D unclear. Deletions cut 5 bases from V and 11 bases from J, with 13 bases between. The CDR3 has 12 amino acids. The germline V gene encodes CDR1 SEHNR and CDR2 FQNEAQ (reference sequence). For the CDR3, the DNA is TGTGCCAGCAGCCGCCCGGAAGGTTCCCAGCATTTT. This translates into CASSRPEGSQHF.

This clonotype has more than one count but fewer than ten. The genes are TRBV25-1 and TRBJ2-3; 8 bases agree with TRBD1. CDR3 size: 18 residues. Trimming removed 8 bases from V and 5 bases from J; junction bases left unmatched: 21. Germline V lookup: CDR1 MGHDK, CDR2 SYGVNS. This CDR3 is CASPKQGARTLVGDTQYF. DNA of the CDR3: TGTGCCAGCCCGAAGCAGGGGGCGCGGACCCTAGTCGGAGATACGCAGTATTTT. The full variable domain, with the rest looked up from reference TRBV25-1 and TRBJ2-3, is EADIYQTPRYLVIGTGKKITLECSQTMGHDKMYWYQQDPGMELHLIHYSYGVNSTEKGDLSSESTVSRIRTEHFPLTLESARPSHTSQYLCASPKQGARTLVGDTQYFGPGTRLTVL.

The chain uses TRBV10-3 and TRBJ1-4; D is perhaps TRBD1 (5 bases). The V and J ends lost 7 bases and 7 bases respectively, with 10 bases between them. CDR1 and CDR2 (germline): ENHRY, SYGVKD. The CDR3 is made up of 12 amino acids. The CDR3 DNA follows: TGTGCCATCACCGACGGGGGTGAAAAACTGTTTTTT. This gives the protein CAITDGGEKLFF.

The CDR3 DNA is TGTGCCAGCAGCACTGTGCCGGGGGCGAGTGAGCAGTACTTC. This sequence encodes CASSTVPGASEQYF. The chain has TRBV7-9 and TRBJ2-5, with D possibly called TRBD1 or TRBD2 (6 bases each). The germline CDR1 and CDR2 sequences are SEHNR and FQNEAQ (reference sequence). V lost 5 bases and J 11 bases, leaving 21 bases between the germline ends. The CDR3 length is 14 residues.

The J gene is TRBJ2-7, the V gene TRBV29-1; no clear D gene. This CDR3 comprises 10 residues. Trimming cost V 6 bases and J 7 bases, with 10 bases left between them. The V gene's germline CDR1 is SQVTM and CDR2 ANQGSEA. CDR3 amino acids: CSVVYGEQYF. CDR3 DNA: TGCAGCGTCGTGTACGGGGAGCAGTACTTC.

In the case of this clonotype: Mismatch with germline at one junction end may stem from a read error. DNA of the CDR3: TGTGCCGGCAGCTTAGGGCAGCGAAAAGAGACCCAGTACTTC. Translation: CAGSLGQRKETQYF. The chain links TRBV7-9 to TRBJ2-7, with D uncertain. With the DNA end fitting TRBJ2-5 better, the J assignment may be wrong. CDR1 and CDR2 (germline): SEHNR, FQNEAQ (reference sequence). There are 14 residues in the CDR3.

This clonotype has only a few counts. The V gene is TRBV5-1, the J gene TRBJ2-3; TRBD2 is a possible D gene (6 bases). The CDR3 has 16 amino acids. From germline, CDR1 is SGHRS and CDR2 YFSETQ. V lost 2 bases to trimming and J lost 4 bases, with 17 bases between them. The CDR3 region has the DNA TGCGCCAGCAGCTTCGGGGGTGACTTACCCCCAGATACGCAGTATTTT. Translation: CASSFGGDLPPDTQYF.